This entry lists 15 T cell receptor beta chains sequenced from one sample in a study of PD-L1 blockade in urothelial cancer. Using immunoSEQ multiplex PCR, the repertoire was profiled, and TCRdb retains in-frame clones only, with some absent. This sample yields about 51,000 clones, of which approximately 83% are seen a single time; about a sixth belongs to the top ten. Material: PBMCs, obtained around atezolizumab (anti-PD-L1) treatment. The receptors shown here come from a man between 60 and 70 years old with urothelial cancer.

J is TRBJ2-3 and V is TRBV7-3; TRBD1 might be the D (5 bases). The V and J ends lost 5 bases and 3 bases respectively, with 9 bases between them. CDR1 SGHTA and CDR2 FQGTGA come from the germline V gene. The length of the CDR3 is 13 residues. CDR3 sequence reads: CASSHQGTDTQYF. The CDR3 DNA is TGTGCCAGCAGCCATCAGGGAACAGATACGCAGTATTTT.

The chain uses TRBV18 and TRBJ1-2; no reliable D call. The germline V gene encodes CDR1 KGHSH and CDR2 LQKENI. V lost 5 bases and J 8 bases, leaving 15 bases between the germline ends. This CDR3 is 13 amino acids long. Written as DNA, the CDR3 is TGTGCCAGCTCAGACGGAGATCACGGAGGCTACACCTTC. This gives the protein CASSDGDHGGYTF. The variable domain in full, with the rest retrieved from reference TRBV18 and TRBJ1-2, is NAGVMQNPRHLVRRRGQEARLRCSPMKGHSHVYWYRQLPEEGLKFMVYLQKENIIDESGMPKERFSAEFPKEGPSILRIQQVVRGDSAAYFCASSDGDHGGYTFGSGTRLTVV.

CDR3 sequence: CASSQVTGADTQYF. CDR3 DNA: TGTGCCAGCAGCCAAGTAACGGGAGCAGATACGCAGTATTTT. The chain employs TRBV14 and TRBJ2-3; the D gene is possibly TRBD2 (6 bases). The ends were cut back, 1 base at V and 4 bases at J, with 9 bases in the middle. This CDR3 contains 14 residues. Germline V gene lookup returns CDR1 SGHDN and CDR2 FVKESK.

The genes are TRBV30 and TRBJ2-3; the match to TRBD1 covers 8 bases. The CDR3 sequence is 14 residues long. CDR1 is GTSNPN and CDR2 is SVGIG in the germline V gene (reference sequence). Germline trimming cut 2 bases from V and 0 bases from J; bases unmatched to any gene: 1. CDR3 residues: CAWSRTGSTDTQYF. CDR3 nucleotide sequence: TGTGCCTGGAGTCGGACAGGGAGCACAGATACGCAGTATTTT. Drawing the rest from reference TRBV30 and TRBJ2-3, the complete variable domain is SQTIHQWPATLVQPVGSPLSLECTVEGTSNPNLYWYRQAAGRGLQLLFYSVGIGQISSEVPQNLSASRPQDRQFILSSKKLLLSDSGFYLCAWSRTGSTDTQYFGPGTRLTVL.

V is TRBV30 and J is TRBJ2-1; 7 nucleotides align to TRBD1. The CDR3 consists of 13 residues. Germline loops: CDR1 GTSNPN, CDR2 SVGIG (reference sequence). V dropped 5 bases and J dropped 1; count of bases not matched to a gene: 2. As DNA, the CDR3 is TGTGCCTGGGCCAGGGGGTCCTACAATGAGCAGTTCTTC. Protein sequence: CAWARGSYNEQFF.

The chain's CDR3 is CASSTTGGANYGYTF. The CDR3 DNA reads as TGTGCCAGCAGCACAACAGGGGGCGCAAACTATGGCTACACCTTC. This chain uses TRBV7-3 with TRBJ1-2; 9 nucleotides align to TRBD1. J was trimmed by 2 bases and V by 5 bases; bases with no gene match: 6. The germline V gene encodes CDR1 SGHTA and CDR2 FQGTGA. This CDR3 comprises 15 residues.

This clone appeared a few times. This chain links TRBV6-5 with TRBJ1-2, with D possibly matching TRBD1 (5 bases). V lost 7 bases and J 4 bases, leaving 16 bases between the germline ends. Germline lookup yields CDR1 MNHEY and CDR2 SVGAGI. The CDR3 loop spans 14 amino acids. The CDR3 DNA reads TGTGCCAGCATTAAAATGGGGCAGAGCTATGGCTACACCTTC. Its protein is CASIKMGQSYGYTF.

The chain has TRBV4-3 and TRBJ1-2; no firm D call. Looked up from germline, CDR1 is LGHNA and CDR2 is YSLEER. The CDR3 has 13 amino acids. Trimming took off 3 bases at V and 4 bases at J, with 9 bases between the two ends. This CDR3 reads CASSQGDGYGYTF. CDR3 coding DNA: TGCGCCAGCAGCCAGGGAGACGGCTATGGCTACACCTTC.

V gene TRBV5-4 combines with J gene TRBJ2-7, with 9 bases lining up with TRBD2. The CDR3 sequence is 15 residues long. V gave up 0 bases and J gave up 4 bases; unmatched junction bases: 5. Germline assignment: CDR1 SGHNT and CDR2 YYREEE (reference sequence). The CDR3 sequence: CASSLGELAGYEQYF. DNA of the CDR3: TGTGCCAGCAGCTTGGGTGAGCTAGCGGGGTACGAGCAGTACTTC.

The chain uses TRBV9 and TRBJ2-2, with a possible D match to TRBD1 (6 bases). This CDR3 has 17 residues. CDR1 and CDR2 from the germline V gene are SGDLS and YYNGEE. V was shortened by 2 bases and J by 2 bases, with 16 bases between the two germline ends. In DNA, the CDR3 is TGTGCCAGCAGCGTTCAGGGGTCCCAGCCTAACACCGGGGAGCTGTTTTTT. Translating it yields CASSVQGSQPNTGELFF.

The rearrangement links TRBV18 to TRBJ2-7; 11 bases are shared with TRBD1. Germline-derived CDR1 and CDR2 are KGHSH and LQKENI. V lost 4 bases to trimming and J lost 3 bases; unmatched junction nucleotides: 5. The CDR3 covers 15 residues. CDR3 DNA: TGTGCCAGCTCACTATCCGGGACAGGGGGCTACGAGCAGTACTTC. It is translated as CASSLSGTGGYEQYF.

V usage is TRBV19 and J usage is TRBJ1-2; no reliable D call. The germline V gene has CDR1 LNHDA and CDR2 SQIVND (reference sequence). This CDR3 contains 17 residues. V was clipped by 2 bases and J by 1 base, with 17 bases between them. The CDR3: CASSIRRAGTSNYGYTF. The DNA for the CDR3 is TGTGCCAGTAGTATAAGAAGGGCGGGAACGAGTAACTATGGCTACACCTTC.

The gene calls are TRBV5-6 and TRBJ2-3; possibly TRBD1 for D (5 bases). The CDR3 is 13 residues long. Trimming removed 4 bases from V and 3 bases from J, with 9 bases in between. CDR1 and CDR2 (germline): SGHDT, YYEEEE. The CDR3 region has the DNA TGTGCCAGCAGCCAGACAGTTACAGATACGCAGTATTTT. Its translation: CASSQTVTDTQYF.

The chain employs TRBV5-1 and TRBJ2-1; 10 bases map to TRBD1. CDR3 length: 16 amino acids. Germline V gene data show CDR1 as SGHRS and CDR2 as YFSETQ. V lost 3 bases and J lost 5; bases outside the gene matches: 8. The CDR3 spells CASSWGGTGVNNEQFF. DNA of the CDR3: TGCGCCAGCAGCTGGGGGGGGACAGGGGTTAACAATGAGCAGTTCTTC. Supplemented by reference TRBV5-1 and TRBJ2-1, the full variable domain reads KAGVTQTPRYLIKTRGQQVTLSCSPISGHRSVSWYQQTPGQGLQFLFEYFSETQRNKGNFPGRFSGRQFSNSRSEMNVSTLELGDSALYLCASSWGGTGVNNEQFFGPGTRLTVL.

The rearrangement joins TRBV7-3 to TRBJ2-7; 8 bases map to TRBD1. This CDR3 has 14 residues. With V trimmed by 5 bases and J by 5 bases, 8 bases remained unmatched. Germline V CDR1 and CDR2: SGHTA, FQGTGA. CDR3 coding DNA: TGTGCCAGCAGCCCCACGGGACAGGATAACGAGCAGTACTTC. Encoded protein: CASSPTGQDNEQYF.